The present TCR beta chain was sequenced within a study of neoadjuvant nivolumab and ipilimumab in lung cancer (dated by TCRdb to 2019 to 2021). With respect to the entire study: Intravenous nivolumab was dosed at 3 mg/kg on days 1, 15 and 29, and in the combination arm ipilimumab 1 mg/kg was added on day 1 only. The major pathologic response (MPR) rate in the intention-to-treat population in each study arm was designated as the primary trial endpoint. In the trial, 45 or so patients with operable NSCLC were treated, of whom around 23 were randomized to nivolumab monotherapy and about 21 to nivolumab plus ipilimumab. The study compared TCR repertoires in pretherapy (baseline) peripheral blood with TCR repertoires in tumors resected at surgery following neoadjuvant immune checkpoint blockade. Matched pretherapy and resected tumor pairs were analyzed for seven patients, of whom four received nivolumab and three received nivolumab plus ipilimumab.

Library creation used the immunoSEQ multiplex PCR assay. The source study handled its data this way. Repertoires were summarized in terms of richness and clonality, and significantly expanded and contracted clones between pre- and post-therapy samples were identified. This immuneACCESS table, as held by TCRdb, lists in-frame sequences with V and J called but not all clones. Of the missing ones, under half trace to an unresolved V gene in checked studies; the others have no known cause. The DNA gave D and trimming, while V, J and clone size come from that table. The sample has 24,000 or so clones on record, roughly 80% of them singletons. The ten largest clones take up 5% to 7% of the sample. Trimming costs V 1 base and J 2 bases, and their ends lie 9 bases apart. The CDR3 holds 15 amino acids from the cysteine to the phenylalanine. The sequence is cut down to CDR3 DNA, 45 bases in frame from base 1. The germline V gene sets CDR1 to SGHVS and CDR2 to FQNEAQ.

The full study reports these points: Compared with tumor-adjacent uninvolved lung, resected tumors had greater TCR richness and clonality, and increases showed up in more of the dual-therapy-treated tumors. A positive correlation was observed between pretherapy blood TCR richness and richness in tumors resected after neoadjuvant therapy (Spearman R of about 0.82). No significant correlation was found between TCR clonality and pathologic tumor regression, and only a single major-pathologic-response sample was available for the analysis of TCR clonality versus pathologic tumor regression. From pretherapy to surgery, tumor T-cell richness and clonality increased in three of three dual-therapy tumors but in only two of four nivolumab-treated tumors. A small number of samples underwent TCR sequencing.

The sample's time point label, decoded: pretherapy, before neoadjuvant immune checkpoint inhibitors. Samples were obtained from the phase 2 randomized NEOSTAR trial, in which neoadjuvant nivolumab or nivolumab plus ipilimumab followed by surgery was tested in operable NSCLC. In regard to this clone: It has no known antigen specificity. No much larger clone is present one base from it, and per-base qualities are unavailable.

The sequencing here drew on peripheral blood, taken before neoadjuvant nivolumab, alone or with ipilimumab. The sequence joins TRBV7-8 to TRBJ1-5; a confident D gene designation cannot be given. The clonotype originates from an adult with non-small cell lung cancer. The nucleotides read TGTGCCAGCAGCTTAGGTTCCCAGGGCAATCAGCCCCAGCATTTT. The translation is CASSLGSQGNQPQHF.